The next 24 T cell receptor beta chains were all read from a single sample in a study of technical replicates of blood from a few donors. Method: immunoSEQ multiplex PCR; TCRdb's copy keeps in-frame clones and lacks some. The repertoire has tens of thousands of clones, approximately 90% of them found once; the top ten carry more than 4%. The sequencing input was PBMCs. Receptors originate from a human donor in good health. Some clones in this sample may be carry-over from other donors' samples.

This rearrangement joins TRBV30 to TRBJ2-1, with TRBD2 matching 11 bases. CDR1 and CDR2 from the germline V gene are GTSNPN and SVGIG (reference sequence). The CDR3 length is 15 residues. Trimming at V came to 2 bases and at J to 6 bases, leaving 6 bases not matched to a gene. The CDR3 sequence is CAWSRSGRAVNEQFF. The CDR3 DNA is TGTGCCTGGAGTCGTAGCGGGAGGGCCGTCAATGAGCAGTTCTTC.

The J gene is TRBJ1-3, the V gene TRBV9; D gene unclear. Germline V gene sequence: CDR1 SGDLS, CDR2 YYNGEE. V lost 0 bases to trimming and J lost 0 bases, with 7 bases between them. The CDR3 loop spans 15 amino acids. DNA of the CDR3: TGTGCCAGCAGCGTAGAACAGTACTCTGGAAACACCATATATTTT. The encoded protein is CASSVEQYSGNTIYF.

V gene TRBV4-3 combines with J gene TRBJ1-2; 10 bases fit TRBD1. With V trimmed by 4 bases and J by 4 bases, 9 bases remained unmatched. There are 16 residues in the CDR3. The germline CDR1 and CDR2 sequences are LGHNA and YSLEER. CDR3 DNA: TGCGCCAGCAGCCCGTCCCGGGACAGGGGTGGCTATGGCTACACCTTC. Protein product: CASSPSRDRGGYGYTF.

The chain is built from TRBV4-2 and TRBJ2-5, with D perhaps matching TRBD1 (5 bases). Trimming pared 4 bases from V and 2 bases from J, leaving 17 bases between. Germline V gene lookup returns CDR1 LGHNA and CDR2 YNFKEQ. The CDR3 loop spans 16 amino acids. The CDR3 coding sequence is TGTGCCAGCAGCCCCGGCCGACAGACAGTACAAGAGACCCAGTACTTC. Protein product: CASSPGRQTVQETQYF.

V usage is TRBV6-4 and J usage is TRBJ2-2, with 7 bases matching TRBD2. V gave up 6 bases and J gave up 4 bases; unmatched junction bases: 5. The CDR3 consists of 14 residues. Germline V gives CDR1 MRHNA, CDR2 SNTAGT. The CDR3 nucleotides are TGTGCCAGCAGCGTAAGCGGGACCACCGGGGAGCTGTTTTTT. This sequence encodes CASSVSGTTGELFF.

The rearrangement links TRBV11-2 to TRBJ2-1, with D maybe TRBD2 (6 bases). CDR1 is SGHAT and CDR2 is FQNNGV in the germline V gene. The V gene lost 3 bases and the J gene lost 6 bases, with 15 bases spanning the gap. There are 15 residues in the CDR3. The DNA of the CDR3 is TGTGCCAGCAGCTTCGGGACGGGAGCCGGCAATGAGCAGTTCTTC. Translation gives CASSFGTGAGNEQFF.

This chain connects TRBV19 to TRBJ2-7, with 12 bases aligning to TRBD2. From germline, CDR1 is LNHDA and CDR2 SQIVND (reference sequence). J gave up 2 bases and V 6 bases, and 5 bases lay outside the gene matches. The CDR3 runs to 15 residues. The CDR3 DNA reads as TGTGCCAGTAGCCGAGGACTAGCGGGGACCTACGAGCAGTACTTC. Its translation is CASSRGLAGTYEQYF.

The rearrangement uses TRBV7-8 and TRBJ2-7, with 13 bases fitting TRBD2. The CDR3 is 19 residues long. J gave up 3 bases and V 6 bases, and 17 bases lay outside the gene matches. CDR1 and CDR2 from the germline V gene are SGHVS and FQNEAQ. DNA for the CDR3: TGTGCCAGCAGTCGGAATTTCGGACTAGCGGGAGTCTCTGGCTACGAGCAGTACTTC. It yields the protein CASSRNFGLAGVSGYEQYF.

V and J are TRBV5-1 and TRBJ2-7, with D possibly matching TRBD1 (5 bases). This CDR3 comprises 13 residues. The germline V and J ends were trimmed by 4 bases and 5 bases, with 13 bases remaining between them. Germline lookup yields CDR1 SGHRS and CDR2 YFSETQ. CDR3 DNA: TGCGCCAGCAGCCCCTGGGGCACAGACGAGCAGTACTTC. Encoded protein: CASSPWGTDEQYF.

The J gene is TRBJ1-1, the V gene TRBV28; tentative D call: TRBD1 (5 bases). Trimming removed 5 bases at V and 9 bases at J, with 16 bases between. Germline CDR1 MDHEN, CDR2 SYDVKM. The CDR3 is 13 amino acids. CDR3 bases: TGTGCCAGCAGTGACCGCGGGGGAGGACAAGCTTTCTTT. The encoded protein is CASSDRGGGQAFF.

This chain uses TRBV7-2 with TRBJ2-5; D remains unclear. The V gene lost 3 bases and the J gene lost 5 bases, with 7 bases spanning the gap. The germline V gene encodes CDR1 SGHTA and CDR2 FQGNSA. CDR3 size: 12 residues. The CDR3 region has the DNA TGTGCCAGCAGCTTCCGTCGGGAGACCCAGTACTTC. Translating gives CASSFRRETQYF.

This chain joins TRBV19 and TRBJ2-7, with 8 bases fitting TRBD1. The CDR3 spans 15 residues. Germline V gene lookup returns CDR1 LNHDA and CDR2 SQIVND (reference sequence). V lost 2 bases and J lost 3; bases outside the gene matches: 6. The CDR3 region is CASSISGQGIYEQYF. For the CDR3, the DNA is TGTGCCAGTAGTATATCAGGACAGGGCATCTACGAGCAGTACTTC. Combining the CDR3 with reference TRBV19 and TRBJ2-7 gives the whole variable domain DGGITQSPKYLFRKEGQNVTLSCEQNLNHDAMYWYRQDPGQGLRLIYYSQIVNDFQKGDIAEGYSVSREKKESFPLTVTSAQKNPTAFYLCASSISGQGIYEQYFGPGTRLTVT.

The chain uses TRBV6-4 and TRBJ2-5; D call uncertain. This CDR3 comprises 13 residues. V gave up 3 bases and J gave up 5 bases, with 10 bases separating them. Germline loops: CDR1 MRHNA, CDR2 SNTAGT. CDR3 in amino acids: CASSEWSGETQYF. The CDR3 DNA is TGTGCCAGCAGTGAATGGTCTGGCGAGACCCAGTACTTC.

The rearrangement links TRBV30 to TRBJ1-3; D is possibly TRBD1 (6 bases). There are 15 residues in the CDR3. Looked up from germline, CDR1 is GTSNPN and CDR2 is SVGIG (reference sequence). With 5 bases removed from V and 0 bases from J, the gap between germline ends came to 14 bases. CDR3 bases: TGTGCCTGGGACATCGGGACAAGCTCTGGAAACACCATATATTTT. It yields the protein CAWDIGTSSGNTIYF.

This clone was seen only once. The chain joins TRBV6-4 to TRBJ2-4; TRBD2 matches 14 bases. The trim removed 0 bases at V and 0 bases at J, leaving 7 bases unmatched. Per germline, CDR1 MRHNA and CDR2 SNTAGT. The length of the CDR3 is 20 residues. The CDR3 spells CASSDSIGLAGGLAKNIQYF. CDR3 coding DNA: TGTGCCAGCAGTGACTCGATTGGACTAGCGGGGGGACTAGCCAAAAACATTCAGTACTTC.

This clone appeared a single time. The CDR3 sequence is CANTNPDYRYEQYF. DNA for the CDR3: TGTGCCAACACCAACCCAGACTACCGCTACGAGCAGTACTTC. This sequence joins TRBV2 and TRBJ2-7; D possibly corresponds to TRBD2 (5 bases). Trimming removed 10 bases at V and 3 bases at J, with 19 bases between. This CDR3 contains 14 residues. Germline V gives CDR1 SNHLY, CDR2 FYNNEI.

The rearrangement links TRBV5-1 to TRBJ1-4; 9 bases are a match to TRBD1. Trimming removed 3 bases from V and 8 bases from J; junction bases left unmatched: 8. Germline V lookup: CDR1 SGHRS, CDR2 YFSETQ. There are 15 residues in the CDR3. This CDR3 is CASSWGDREVEKLFF. CDR3 coding DNA: TGCGCCAGCAGCTGGGGGGACAGGGAAGTCGAAAAACTGTTTTTT.

V is TRBV7-3 and J is TRBJ2-5, with 7 nucleotides matching TRBD1. This CDR3 has 15 residues. Germline V gives CDR1 SGHTA, CDR2 FQGTGA. V was pared by 2 bases and J by 5 bases, with 8 bases of the junction left unmatched. CDR3 loop: CASSLREGTEETQYF. CDR3 DNA sequence: TGTGCCAGCAGCTTACGGGAAGGGACAGAGGAGACCCAGTACTTC. Together with reference TRBV7-3 and TRBJ2-5, the CDR3 gives the full variable domain: GAGVSQTPSNKVTEKGKYVELRCDPISGHTALYWYRQSLGQGPEFLIYFQGTGAADDSGLPNDRFFAVRPEGSVSTLKIQRTERGDSAVYLCASSLREGTEETQYFGPGTRLLVL.

Here the CDR3 reads CASSYSSGVNQPQHF. The CDR3 DNA reads as TGTGCCAGCAGTTACAGTTCGGGGGTCAATCAGCCCCAGCATTTT. This chain links TRBV6-5 with TRBJ1-5; weak D call: TRBD1 (5 bases). The ends were cut back, 2 bases at V and 3 bases at J, with 11 bases in the middle. Germline V gene sequence: CDR1 MNHEY, CDR2 SVGAGI. The CDR3 runs to 15 residues.

The genes are TRBV7-9 and TRBJ2-5, with TRBD2 identical over 8 bases. The V and J ends lost 5 bases and 5 bases, in that order; junction bases with no gene match: 10. The CDR3 has 15 residues. CDR1 is SEHNR and CDR2 is FQNEAQ in the germline V gene (reference sequence). CDR3 nucleotide sequence: TGTGCCAGCAGCCAGGGGCGGGGGGCCGAGGAGACCCAGTACTTC. Residues: CASSQGRGAEETQYF.

The rearrangement links TRBV6-4 to TRBJ2-6; 8 nucleotides align to TRBD1. Trimming removed 10 bases from V and 2 bases from J; junction bases left unmatched: 7. Per the germline V gene, CDR1 is MRHNA and CDR2 is SNTAGT. CDR3 size: 15 residues. The CDR3 loop is CATTQGAPGANVLTF. CDR3 nucleotides: TGTGCCACGACGCAGGGGGCGCCTGGGGCCAACGTCCTGACTTTC.

The chain recombines TRBV10-3 with TRBJ2-4; 10 bases agree with TRBD2. The germline gives CDR1 ENHRY, CDR2 SYGVKD. The CDR3 runs 17 residues. The junction had 8 bases not matched to a gene; V was cut back by 4 bases and J by 2 bases. The DNA for the CDR3 is TGTGCCATCAGTGCCTCGGATAGCGGGGGGTCCAAAAACATTCAGTACTTC. It is translated as CAISASDSGGSKNIQYF.

The V call is TRBV5-1, the J call TRBJ2-1; perhaps TRBD1 as D (5 bases). From germline, CDR1 is SGHRS and CDR2 YFSETQ. Trimming removed 2 bases at V and 0 bases at J, with 9 bases between. The CDR3 has 15 amino acids. The CDR3 loop is CASSFGHSSYNEQFF. As DNA, the CDR3 is TGCGCCAGCAGCTTCGGACACTCCTCCTACAATGAGCAGTTCTTC.

Here the CDR3 DNA reads TGTGCCAGCAGCCCGAATAGGGGTGGAAACACCATATATTTT. It is translated as CASSPNRGGNTIYF. The chain links TRBV5-4 to TRBJ1-3; D perhaps matches TRBD1 (5 bases). Deletions cut 4 bases from V and 3 bases from J, with 11 bases between. CDR1 SGHNT and CDR2 YYREEE come from the germline V gene (reference sequence). This CDR3 contains 14 residues.